The 10 T cell receptor beta chains listed next were all sequenced from one sample in a study of Graves' ophthalmopathy and Graves' hyperthyroidism. RNA transcripts yielded amplified TCR beta CDR3 regions. RT-PCR was first run with HTBI primers, then multiplex PCR in a second round. Each CDR3 protein is one row after TCRdb ran MiXCR on the multiplex PCR reads. The sample carries about 740,000 distinct CDR3 sequences, 40% recorded once. Specimen: peripheral blood. The receptors were gathered from an adult man with Graves' ophthalmopathy.

This clonotype was seen at least ten times. The V call is TRBV19, the J call TRBJ1-1; no firm D call. This CDR3 contains 12 residues. CDR1 and CDR2 (germline): LNHDA, SQIVND (reference sequence). Trimming removed 6 bases at V and 2 bases at J, with 7 bases between. In DNA, the CDR3 is TGTGCCAGTAGCGACCAAAACACTGAAGCTTTCTTT. It encodes CASSDQNTEAFF.

This clonotype was seen a single time. The genes are TRBV10-3 and TRBJ2-6; D gene ambiguous. CDR1 ENHRY and CDR2 SYGVKD come from the germline V gene. The V end lost 10 bases, the J end lost 4 bases, and 11 bases lay between the germline ends. The CDR3 is 13 residues long. The CDR3 sequence: CASADAGANVLTF. DNA for the CDR3: TGTGCCAGCGCAGATGCCGGGGCCAACGTCCTGACTTTC.

This chain uses TRBV9 with TRBJ1-6; D perhaps matches TRBD1 (5 bases). CDR1 is SGDLS, CDR2 YYNGEE, per germline. The CDR3 spans 15 residues. V gave up 5 bases and J gave up 7 bases, with 16 bases separating them. CDR3 nucleotides: TGTGCCAGCAGTTCACGGACACCGGGGAATTCACCCCTCCACTTT. It codes for CASSSRTPGNSPLHF.

The chain joins TRBV2 to TRBJ1-2, with 8 bases fitting TRBD1. CDR3 length: 15 amino acids. V was clipped by 6 bases and J by 6 bases; unmatched bases: 12. Looked up from germline, CDR1 is SNHLY and CDR2 is FYNNEI. CDR3 DNA sequence: TGTGCCAGCAGCTGGGGAGCCAGGGGGCTCGATGGCTACACCTTC. This translates into CASSWGARGLDGYTF.

Comments on this clonotype: It is likely a read error, because the conserved phenylalanine at the end of the CDR3 is missing. No DNA is shown, since the ends of the CDR3 on it are uncertain; the CDR3 is the one TCRdb lists. The rearrangement joins TRBV7-2 to TRBJ2-5; the table gives TRBD2 as D, unverified against the DNA. Germline loops: CDR1 SGHTA, CDR2 FQGNSA. 10 amino acids form the CDR3, both terminal residues included. The CDR3 spells CASSFSSGQT.

The gene calls are TRBV20-1 and TRBJ1-1; D call uncertain. The CDR3 covers 14 residues. V lost 1 base to trimming and J lost 0 bases, with 9 bases between them. Per the germline V gene, CDR1 is DFQATT and CDR2 is SNEGSKA (reference sequence). The CDR3 nucleotides read TGCAGTGCTAGAGTTTTCGTCATGAACACTGAAGCTTTCTTT. The encoded protein is CSARVFVMNTEAFF.

The DNA of the CDR3 is TGTGCCAGTAGTCCAACAGGGGACGTCACTGAAGCTTTCTTT. Translation: CASSPTGDVTEAFF. J is TRBJ1-1 and V is TRBV19; the match to TRBD1 covers 7 bases. Germline trimming cut 5 bases from V and 4 bases from J; bases unmatched to any gene: 7. Germline V CDR1 and CDR2: LNHDA, SQIVND (reference sequence). The CDR3 spans 14 residues.

Comments on this clonotype: A read error may account for a junction end that differs from germline. V gene TRBV10-1 combines with J gene TRBJ2-2; TRBD2 matches 9 bases. This CDR3 contains 17 residues. The germline V gene encodes CDR1 WNHNN and CDR2 SYGVQD (reference sequence). This CDR3 is CANSDGVAGVRTGELFF. The CDR3 nucleotides are TGCGCCAACAGTGACGGGGTAGCGGGAGTAAGGACCGGGGAGCTGTTTTTT.

This clonotype showed up just a few times. This chain links TRBV7-9 with TRBJ2-7, with a weak D call TRBD1 (5 bases). Germline values: CDR1 SEHNR, CDR2 FQNEAQ (reference sequence). The CDR3 is 12 residues long. Trimming removed 5 bases at V and 5 bases at J, with 10 bases between. The CDR3 DNA is TGTGCCAGCAGCCAAGCCAGGGACGAGCAGTACTTC. It translates to CASSQARDEQYF.

This clonotype came up many times. Mismatch with germline at one junction end may stem from a read error. The chain has TRBV29-1 and TRBJ2-5; D gene uncertain. CDR3 length equals 9 residues. CDR1 and CDR2 from the germline V gene are SQVTM and ANQGSEA. CDR3 nucleotides: TGTGCCACCGGCGAGACCCAGTACTTC. It encodes CATGETQYF.